This T cell receptor beta chain derives from a study of shared clonotypes between healthy human individuals. V lost 4 bases, J lost 0 bases, and 13 bases lay in between. CDR3 length: 16 residues. Germline V gene lookup returns CDR1 KGHSH and CDR2 LQKENI. The assay was immunoSEQ multiplex PCR, and TCRdb's table has in-frame clones only and misses some. Among about 2,500,000 clones listed, 85% to 95% were seen once. This chain uses TRBV18 with TRBJ2-1; TRBD2 might be the D (5 bases). The sample taken for sequencing was naive CD4+ T cells sorted from blood. The subset here: CD45RA+ positively selected. This clonotype was obtained from a man aged 18-30 years in good health. The CDR3, as DNA: TGTGCCAGCTCACAGGCGGGCCCTAGCTCCTACAATGAGCAGTTCTTC. This translates into CASSQAGPSSYNEQFF. Variable domain in full (rest from reference TRBV18 and TRBJ2-1): NAGVMQNPRHLVRRRGQEARLRCSPMKGHSHVYWYRQLPEEGLKFMVYLQKENIIDESGMPKERFSAEFPKEGPSILRIQQVVRGDSAAYFCASSQAGPSSYNEQFFGPGTRLTVL.